These T cell receptor beta chains were read from a single sample in a study of shared clonotypes between healthy human individuals. The protocol was immunoSEQ multiplex PCR, while the TCRdb copy is restricted to in-frame clones and leaves out a portion. The sample yields about 1.5 million clones, 95% to 99% seen once. Sequenced material: naive CD4+ T cells sorted from blood. These TCRs come from a man aged 25 to 40 in good health. CDR3s include the opening cysteine and the closing phenylalanine or tryptophan. Each record gives: clone size, J gene, D gene, CDR3 length, V gene, CDR3 protein, CDR3 DNA. D genes are given only for firm matches. The size of a clone is reported for some rows only, either as once, few or many, or as a class for expanded clones.

- | TRBJ2-7 | - | 13 | TRBV6-5 | CASSLLPFYEQYF | TGTGCCAGCAGCCTATTACCTTTCTACGAGCAGTACTTC
- | TRBJ2-5 | TRBD2 | 14 | TRBV30 | CAWTLSGIGPTQYF | TGTGCCTGGACCCTCAGCGGGATAGGGCCGACCCAGTACTTC
- | TRBJ2-3 | - | 14 | TRBV6-1 | CASSEVNPGFTQYF | TGTGCCAGCAGTGAAGTGAACCCAGGATTTACGCAGTATTTT
- | TRBJ2-2 | TRBD2 | 16 | TRBV5-1 | CASSYVAGADTGELFF | TGCGCCAGCAGCTATGTAGCGGGAGCCGACACCGGGGAGCTGTTTTTT
once | TRBJ2-6 | - | 14 | TRBV29-1 | CSVATGSGANVLTF | TGCAGCGTAGCGACGGGTTCTGGGGCCAACGTCCTGACTTTC
- | TRBJ1-2 | - | 14 | TRBV2 | CASSPGFDYYGYTF | TGTGCCAGCAGCCCAGGGTTTGATTACTATGGCTACACCTTC
- | TRBJ2-7 | - | 14 | TRBV1 | CTSSQSSGFYEQYF | TGCACCAGCAGCCAAAGTTCAGGGTTCTACGAGCAGTACTTC
- | TRBJ2-3 | - | 17 | TRBV4-1 | CASSQPHRRESTDTQYF | TGCGCCAGCAGCCAACCACACAGACGGGAGAGCACAGATACGCAGTATTTT
- | TRBJ2-2 | TRBD1 | 15 | TRBV10-2 | CASRTGGRNTGELFF | TGCGCCAGCAGGACAGGGGGCCGGAACACCGGGGAGCTGTTTTTT
once | TRBJ2-7 | - | 13 | TRBV7-9 | CASSLTGIYEQYF | TGTGCCAGCAGCTTAACAGGAATTTACGAGCAGTACTTC
- | TRBJ2-5 | - | 14 | TRBV5-1 | CASSVDGTGETQYF | TGCGCCAGCAGCGTGGACGGGACTGGTGAGACCCAGTACTTC
- | TRBJ2-1 | TRBD2 | 17 | TRBV14 | CASSQEAGLAAIGEQFF | TGTGCCAGCAGCCAAGAGGCGGGACTAGCGGCCATTGGGGAGCAGTTCTTC
- | TRBJ2-6 | - | 16 | TRBV15 | CATSRDKGVGANVLTF | TGTGCCACCAGCAGAGATAAGGGGGTTGGGGCCAACGTCCTGACTTTC
- | TRBJ2-1 | TRBD2 | 16 | TRBV6-1 | CASSVTGTSRINEQFF | TGTGCCAGCAGTGTGACCGGGACTAGCCGTATAAATGAGCAGTTCTTC
- | TRBJ2-7 | - | 14 | TRBV28 | CASSLRAPAYEQYF | TGTGCCAGCAGTCTCCGGGCCCCTGCCTACGAGCAGTACTTC
- | TRBJ1-2 | - | 12 | TRBV28 | CATPNRTYGYTF | TGTGCCACCCCGAATAGGACCTATGGCTACACCTTC
- | TRBJ2-1 | - | 16 | TRBV14 | CASSVLTGGSYNEQFF | TGTGCCAGCAGCGTCCTCACGGGTGGCTCCTACAATGAGCAGTTCTTC
- | TRBJ2-7 | - | 13 | TRBV7-2 | CASSLDGFYEQYF | TGTGCCAGCAGCTTAGACGGGTTCTACGAGCAGTACTTC
- | TRBJ1-1 | TRBD1 | 15 | TRBV5-4 | CASSLRTGGNTEAFF | TGTGCCAGCAGCTTGAGGACAGGGGGCAACACTGAAGCTTTCTTT
- | TRBJ2-5 | - | 13 | TRBV9 | CASSVDVGETQYF | TGTGCCAGCAGCGTAGACGTCGGGGAGACCCAGTACTTC
once | TRBJ2-1 | - | 12 | TRBV6-5 | CASSRFPNEQFF | TGTGCCAGCAGCCGCTTTCCAAATGAGCAGTTCTTC
- | TRBJ2-3 | - | 14 | TRBV9 | CASSVAGFRDTQYF | TGTGCCAGCAGCGTAGCGGGATTTCGAGATACGCAGTATTTT
- | TRBJ1-2 | - | 16 | TRBV19 | CASSISPSAGIYGYTF | TGTGCCAGTAGTATCTCTCCCTCGGCAGGGATCTATGGCTACACCTTC
- | TRBJ1-1 | TRBD1 | 14 | TRBV29-1 | CSVGLAGGHTEAFF | TGCAGCGTTGGCTTGGCAGGGGGCCACACTGAAGCTTTCTTT
- | TRBJ1-5 | - | 17 | TRBV5-6 | CASSLGWPQVGNQPQHF | TGTGCCAGCAGCTTGGGATGGCCACAAGTAGGCAATCAGCCCCAGCATTTT
- | TRBJ2-2 | - | 12 | TRBV10-1 | CASNRNTGELFF | TGCGCCAGCAATAGGAACACCGGGGAGCTGTTTTTT
- | TRBJ2-6 | TRBD1 | 19 | TRBV27 | CASSLTPGQVFSGANVLTF | TGTGCCAGCAGTTTAACCCCGGGACAGGTGTTCTCTGGGGCCAACGTCCTGACTTTC
- | TRBJ1-2 | TRBD1 | 16 | TRBV19 | CASSNIQGSTDYGYTF | TGTGCCAGTAGTAACATACAGGGGAGTACCGACTATGGCTACACCTTC
- | TRBJ1-5 | TRBD1 | 15 | TRBV30 | CAWSDTLQGQQPQHF | TGTGCCTGGAGTGATACCCTACAGGGACAGCAGCCCCAGCATTTT
- | TRBJ2-3 | TRBD1 | 16 | TRBV2 | CASRVTGGRPTDTQYF | TGTGCCAGCAGGGTAACAGGGGGCCGACCCACAGATACGCAGTATTTT
- | TRBJ2-1 | - | 14 | TRBV27 | CASSFALRYNEQFF | TGTGCCAGCAGTTTTGCGTTGAGGTACAATGAGCAGTTCTTC
once | TRBJ2-7 | - | 15 | TRBV29-1 | CSVEGGRGQIYEQYF | TGCAGCGTTGAAGGGGGTAGGGGACAAATCTACGAGCAGTACTTC
- | TRBJ1-5 | - | 13 | TRBV9 | CASSVGENQPQHF | TGTGCCAGCAGCGTAGGAGAAAATCAGCCCCAGCATTTT
- | TRBJ2-7 | - | 11 | TRBV5-4 | CASSAVGEQYF | TGTGCCAGCAGCGCAGTCGGCGAGCAGTACTTC
- | TRBJ2-6 | - | 18 | TRBV7-3 | CASSPLGPSLSGANVLTF | TGTGCCAGCAGCCCTCTCGGGCCATCCCTTTCTGGGGCCAACGTCCTGACTTTC
once | TRBJ2-7 | TRBD2 | 15 | TRBV7-2 | CASRPGLAGGEEQYF | TGTGCCAGCAGGCCCGGACTAGCGGGAGGTGAAGAGCAGTACTTC
- | TRBJ2-7 | - | 15 | TRBV5-1 | CASSLVAGKAGEQYF | TGCGCCAGCAGCTTGGTCGCAGGGAAGGCGGGAGAGCAGTACTTC
once | TRBJ2-7 | - | 15 | TRBV7-3 | CASSLEGIRTYEQYF | TGTGCCAGCAGCTTAGAGGGAATAAGAACCTACGAGCAGTACTTC
- | TRBJ2-1 | - | 12 | TRBV5-6 | CASSEGATEQFF | TGTGCCAGCTCGGAGGGGGCGACTGAGCAGTTCTTC
- | TRBJ2-3 | - | 15 | TRBV19 | CASSIVEGKGDTQYF | TGTGCCAGTAGTATAGTCGAGGGGAAAGGGGATACGCAGTATTTT
- | TRBJ2-7 | TRBD2 | 16 | TRBV28 | CASLPLGAGEAYEQYF | TGTGCCAGCCTACCCTTAGGAGCGGGAGAAGCCTACGAGCAGTACTTC
- | TRBJ2-2 | - | 13 | TRBV5-1 | CASSRDPTGELFF | TGCGCCAGCAGCCGGGACCCCACCGGGGAGCTGTTTTTT
- | TRBJ2-7 | TRBD1 | 15 | TRBV19 | CASSPQTGGGYEQYF | TGTGCCAGTAGTCCCCAAACAGGGGGCGGATACGAGCAGTACTTC
once | TRBJ2-7 | TRBD1 | 14 | TRBV28 | CASSSGTGFYEQYF | TGTGCCAGCAGTTCCGGGACAGGGTTCTACGAGCAGTACTTC
- | TRBJ1-5 | - | 19 | TRBV28 | CASSSRRWGLTYSNQPQHF | TGTGCCAGCAGTTCCCGAAGGTGGGGCCTCACTTATAGCAATCAGCCCCAGCATTTT
- | TRBJ1-3 | - | 13 | TRBV18 | CASSPSPRNTIYF | TGTGCCAGCTCACCGTCGCCCCGAAACACCATATATTTT
- | TRBJ2-1 | - | 13 | TRBV7-7 | CASSLTYGGEQFF | TGTGCTAGCAGCTTAACTTATGGGGGGGAGCAGTTCTTC
- | TRBJ2-2 | - | 14 | TRBV10-3 | CAISESPNTGELFF | TGTGCCATCAGTGAGTCCCCTAACACCGGGGAGCTGTTTTTT
- | TRBJ2-7 | TRBD2 | 16 | TRBV7-2 | CASSTTRLAGSYEQYF | TGTGCCAGCAGTACAACCAGACTAGCGGGATCGTACGAGCAGTACTTC
once | TRBJ2-7 | TRBD2 | 17 | TRBV7-3 | CASSFRVGTSGNYEQYF | TGTGCCAGCAGCTTCAGGGTTGGGACTAGCGGGAATTACGAGCAGTACTTC
- | TRBJ2-7 | - | 13 | TRBV29-1 | CSVGGRYSSEQYF | TGCAGCGTCGGAGGGAGGTATAGTAGTGAGCAGTACTTC
- | TRBJ2-3 | - | 15 | TRBV19 | CASSRAGARVDTQYF | TGTGCCAGTAGCCGAGCAGGGGCCAGGGTGGATACGCAGTATTTT
- | TRBJ2-2 | TRBD2 | 17 | TRBV11-2 | CASSLLLTSGSYGELFF | TGTGCCAGCAGCTTACTTCTGACTAGCGGGAGTTACGGGGAGCTGTTTTTT
- | TRBJ2-1 | - | 13 | TRBV6-1 | CASSEALRDEQFF | TGTGCCAGCAGTGAAGCGCTTCGGGATGAGCAGTTCTTC
- | TRBJ2-3 | - | 15 | TRBV10-3 | CAIGVRSTSTDTQYF | TGTGCCATCGGAGTGCGGAGCACTAGCACAGATACGCAGTATTTT